This TCR beta chain was found in a study of T-cell memory formation after mild COVID-19. MiXCR, applied by TCRdb to the 5' RACE reads, yields one record per CDR3 protein. The repertoire holds about 88,000 distinct CDR3 sequences, with 20% to 30% as singletons. Study-wide findings and caveats: Cross-reactive memory apparently joined, as some responding clones appeared in pre-infection memory.

This clonotype ranks as medium-sized. Antigen: not known. CDR3 length: 13 amino acids. Germline assignment: CDR1 LNHDA and CDR2 SQIVND (reference sequence). Trimming took 5 bases from V and 4 from J, leaving 11 bases between them. This chain connects TRBV19 to TRBJ1-1; unclear D gene. This sequence originates from a man between 18 and 29 years old who had mild COVID-19 (a few samples of this study predate the infection). Cell type and time point are not known. Sequencing was done on a sample of PBMCs or a T cell subset sorted from them (not recorded which). The CDR3 coding sequence is TGTGCCAGTAGTTACGCAGGAGGCACTGAAGCTTTCTTT. Translated, it gives CASSYAGGTEAFF. Combining the CDR3 with reference TRBV19 and TRBJ1-1 gives the whole variable domain DGGITQSPKYLFRKEGQNVTLSCEQNLNHDAMYWYRQDPGQGLRLIYYSQIVNDFQKGDIAEGYSVSREKKESFPLTVTSAQKNPTAFYLCASSYAGGTEAFFGQGTRLTVV.